The T cell receptor (beta chain) under discussion was sequenced for a study of cytomegalovirus exposure and HLA in healthy donors. Overall study results and limits: The study found most TCR sequences rare, yet found some public TCRs in many donors.

In the case of this clone: Antigen specificity is unknown.

The donors were members of the validation cohort, which comprised 90 to 150 subjects and was separate from the first cohort of more than 500 subjects. Sequencing was performed with immunoSEQ multiplex PCR; in TCRdb, only in-frame clones are kept and a portion is missing. Among roughly 250,000 clones, nearly 90% were seen once, and the ten largest hold 0.37%. This CDR3 comprises 18 residues. The germline CDR1 and CDR2 sequences are MDHEN and SYDVKM. Trimming left V 1 base short and J 0 bases short, with 16 bases between. The sequence was collected from a woman aged 18-29 years in good health and CMV-seronegative. This chain connects TRBV28 to TRBJ2-4, with D perhaps TRBD1 (6 bases). The sequenced sample was PBMCs. In nucleotides, the CDR3 is TGTGCCAGCAGTTTATTAATTTCGGACAGTTTAGCCAAAAACATTCAGTACTTC. Residues: CASSLLISDSLAKNIQYF.